The present T cell receptor (beta chain) was sequenced within a study of shared clonotypes between healthy human individuals. About the research overall: Samples came from a couple of female and three male donors aged 18 to 49.

Note on this clone: Its antigen remains unidentified.

Clones were read by immunoSEQ multiplex PCR, and TCRdb kept only the in-frame ones, dropping some. Of hundreds of thousands of clones in the sample, 90% to 97% were seen once. Study-wide points: Clonotypes not shared had lower generation probabilities than those common to all four donors. Although depth was large, rarefaction showed that sequencing of the sorted subsets was incomplete. Donor scarcity curtailed the genetic and exposure-history diversity represented herein.

V shed 1 base, J shed 4 bases, and the junction held 11 bases outside the gene matches. CDR1 and CDR2 from the germline V gene are KGHSH and LQKENI. The CDR3 totals 17 residues. Positively selected for CCR7, the CD45RO-negative cells used as naive CD8 cells excluded terminally differentiated effector memory CD45RA+ cells. The clonotype originates from a man aged 30 to 39 in good health. Sequencing was performed on naive CD8+ T cells sorted from blood. V gene TRBV18 combines with J gene TRBJ1-2; the match to TRBD1 covers 8 bases. In DNA form, the CDR3 reads TGTGCCAGCTCACCACAACAGGGGGGCACCGTTCTCTATGGCTACACCTTC. Protein sequence: CASSPQQGGTVLYGYTF. Filled out from reference TRBV18 and TRBJ1-2, the complete variable domain reads NAGVMQNPRHLVRRRGQEARLRCSPMKGHSHVYWYRQLPEEGLKFMVYLQKENIIDESGMPKERFSAEFPKEGPSILRIQQVVRGDSAAYFCASSPQQGGTVLYGYTFGSGTRLTVV.